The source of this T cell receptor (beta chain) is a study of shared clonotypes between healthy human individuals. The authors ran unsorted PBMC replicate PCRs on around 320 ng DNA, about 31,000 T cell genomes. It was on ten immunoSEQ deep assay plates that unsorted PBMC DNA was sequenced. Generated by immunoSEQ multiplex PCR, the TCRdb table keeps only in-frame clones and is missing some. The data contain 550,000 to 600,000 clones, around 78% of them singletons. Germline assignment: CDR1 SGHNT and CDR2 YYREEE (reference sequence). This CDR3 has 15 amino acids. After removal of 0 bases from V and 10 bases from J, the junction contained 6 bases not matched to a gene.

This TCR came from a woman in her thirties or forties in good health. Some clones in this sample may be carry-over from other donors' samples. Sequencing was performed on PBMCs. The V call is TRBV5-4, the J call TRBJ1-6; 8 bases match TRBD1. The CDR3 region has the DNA TGTGCCAGCAGCTTGGCCACAGGGGGGGAATCACCCCTCCACTTT. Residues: CASSLATGGESPLHF.